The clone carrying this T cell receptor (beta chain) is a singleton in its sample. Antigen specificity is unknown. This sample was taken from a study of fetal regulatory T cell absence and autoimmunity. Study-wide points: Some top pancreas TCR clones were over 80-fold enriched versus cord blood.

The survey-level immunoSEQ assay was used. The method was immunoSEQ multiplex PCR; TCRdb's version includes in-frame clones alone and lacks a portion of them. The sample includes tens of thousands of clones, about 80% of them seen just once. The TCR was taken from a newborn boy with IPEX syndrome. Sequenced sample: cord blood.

CDR3 loop: CAWSVPYRLAHYSYNEQFF. CDR3 sequence (DNA): TGTGCCTGGAGTGTACCCTATCGCTTAGCGCATTACTCCTACAATGAGCAGTTCTTC. The V call is TRBV30, the J call TRBJ2-1; a possible D gene is TRBD2 (5 bases). The CDR3 covers 19 residues. The V gene's germline CDR1 is GTSNPN and CDR2 SVGIG (reference sequence). V was pared by 0 bases and J by 0 bases, with 21 bases between.